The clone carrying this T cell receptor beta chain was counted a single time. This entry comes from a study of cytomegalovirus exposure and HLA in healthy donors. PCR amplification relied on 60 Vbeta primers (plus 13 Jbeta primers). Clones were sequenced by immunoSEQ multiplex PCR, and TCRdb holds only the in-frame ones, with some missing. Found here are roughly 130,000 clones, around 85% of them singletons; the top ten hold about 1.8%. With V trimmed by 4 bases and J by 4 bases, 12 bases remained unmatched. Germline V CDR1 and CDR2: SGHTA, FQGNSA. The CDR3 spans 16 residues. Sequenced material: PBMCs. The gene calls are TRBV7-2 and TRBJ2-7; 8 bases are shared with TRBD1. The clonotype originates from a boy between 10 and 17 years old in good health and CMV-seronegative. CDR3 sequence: CASSSRGTGSLYEQYF. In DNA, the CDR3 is TGTGCCAGCAGCTCAAGGGGGACAGGAAGTTTATACGAGCAGTACTTC.